Below, one T cell receptor (beta chain) is given with its context. Its cognate antigen has yet to be identified. The input lacks base qualities; no much larger clone sits a single base away. The CDR3 starts with the cysteine, ends with the phenylalanine, and has 14 residues. Solely the CDR3 DNA is kept, with 42 bases framed from the first base. CDR1 and CDR2, per the germline V gene (reference sequence), are LNHDA and SQIVND. Deletion took 1 base off V and 3 bases off J, with a span of 10 bases between the germline ends. The data were obtained in a study of molecular identifiers for immune sequencing clone quantification (dated by TCRdb to 2016 to 2019). Study-wide context: For a replicate experiment, the RNA from either about 20,000 or 100,000 naive CD8 T cells was divided into five aliquots, and four of those aliquots went on to sequencing. The study was a methods study using CD8 T cells to benchmark molecular-identifier clustering-based TCR repertoire sequencing (MIDCIRS) and TCR RNA copy counting. Study-level results and caveats: In CMV-specific effector cells, clones with more than 20 RNA copies accounted for over 97% of molecules, whereas in naive cells such clones accounted for under 1%. Modeling gave about 3 recovered TCR RNA copies per cell versus around 9.9 by digital PCR, implying approximately 30% capture efficiency. Spiked-in Jurkat TCR RNA equal to a single cell's worth was reported to be detectable even within 1,100,000 naive CD8 T cells. When barcode sub-clustering was not used, chimeric consensus sequences inflated TCR diversity, with chimeras reaching as high as 47%. Highly expanded clone sizes could be underestimated if identical TCR molecules share a barcode. The naive libraries included spiked-in Jurkat TCR RNA (10 copies' worth), and this RNA is not part of the donor repertoire.

The library was generated by PCR. The instrument was an Illumina HiSeq 4000. Bulk TCR libraries were prepared as previously described, using TCR primers listed in Table S5. Total RNA was purified with the Qiagen AllPrep DNA/RNA kit. Before analysis, reads from multiple sequencing runs of the same library were pooled. In the authors' own workflow: Reads were retained only if the reads had an exact TCR constant sequence, and the retained reads were trimmed to 150 nt and grouped according to their 12-nt molecular barcodes. Reads in each barcode group were sub-clustered using a 15% Levenshtein threshold, and a quality-weighted consensus sequence was built for each RNA molecule. Non-functional sequences were excluded, and lower-count sequences lying one edit away from another sequence were also excluded. Based on a fit of two negative binomial distributions, barcode sub-clusters having less than 20% of the maximum read count were discarded. TCRdb handled the public reads itself, with Q25 trimming in fastp and clone calling in MiXCR, and kept productive beta chains. Entries are consolidated by CDR3 protein sequence, retaining the most common genes and DNA. TCRdb, not the authors, supplied the V and J calls. This sample is represented by over 600,000 distinct CDR3 sequences; 15% to 20% of them were singletons. The ten largest clones take up 0.85% to 0.9% of the sample.

Libraries of naive CD8 T cells were built from anywhere between about 19,000 and 1,000,000 sorted cells, with 10%, 30% or 50% of the purified RNA used. On a BD FACSAria II, naive CD8 T cells were FACS-sorted as CD8+CD4-CCR7+CD45RA+ and collected into RLT Plus buffer. To test detection sensitivity, Jurkat RNA equal to over nine TCR copies was added to samples of about 20,000-1,100,000 naive CD8 T cells. CD8 T cells were enriched with RosetteSep CD8+ T Cell Enrichment Cocktail and Ficoll-Paque, followed by ACK red cell lysis. The source of this sequence is a human donor in good health. Some libraries in this study had Jurkat cell RNA spiked in. The chain links TRBV19 with TRBJ2-7, with the D gene uncertain. The sequenced sample was naive CD8+ T cells from blood, with Jurkat cell RNA spiked in. Per the publication, the cell subset or site label means: FACS-sorted CD8+CD4-CCR7+CD45RA+ naive T cells. The nucleotides read TGTGCCAGTAGTATAGTAGGAACTCTCTACGAGCAGTACTTC. This is translated as CASSIVGTLYEQYF.